In this sample, the clone carrying this TCR beta chain turned up once. The sample belongs to a study of control samples from healthy donors and cancer patients. V dropped 0 bases and J dropped 7; count of bases not matched to a gene: 4. Germline CDR1 LGHNA, CDR2 YSLEER. This CDR3 is built from 14 residues. Using immunoSEQ multiplex PCR, the repertoire was profiled, and TCRdb retains in-frame clones only, with some absent. The sample has about 140,000 clones; 75% to 95% are singletons. The V call is TRBV4-3, the J call TRBJ1-2, with TRBD1 matching over 8 bases. The clonotype originates from a young man in good health. Specimen: blood. The CDR3 sequence: CASSQDAGGRGYTF. The CDR3 DNA is TGCGCCAGCAGCCAAGACGCAGGGGGCCGTGGCTACACCTTC.